Listed below are T cell receptor beta chains from one sample, sequenced in a study of tumor-infiltrating lymphocytes in glioblastoma multiforme. TCRdb recomputed calls from the multiplex PCR reads with MiXCR, one row per CDR3 protein. Among some 9,300 distinct CDR3 sequences listed, about 79% were seen once. Source material: brain tumor tissue. The receptors were gathered from a male donor with glioblastoma. Both conserved end residues are part of each CDR3. Each record gives: J gene, clone size, D gene, V gene, CDR3 protein, CDR3 DNA. The D gene is left open where the match is weak. Only part of the rows carry a size: once, few, many, or a class if the clone is expanded.

>TRBJ2-1|-|TRBD2|TRBV29-1
CSGSSAGYNEQFF
TGCAGCGGAAGCTCAGCGGGGTACAATGAGCAGTTCTTC
>TRBJ1-1|-|-|TRBV4-2
CASSQDTGGTEAFF
TGTGCCAGCAGCCAAGATACAGGAGGGACTGAAGCTTTCTTT
>TRBJ2-3|few|-|TRBV10-1
CASSEGAGDTQYF
TGCGCCAGCAGTGAGGGGGCAGGCGATACGCAGTATTTT
>TRBJ1-6|few|-|TRBV20-1
CSAPRSSYNSPLHF
TGCAGTGCCCCCCGGAGCTCCTATAATTCACCCCTCCACTTT
>TRBJ1-2|-|-|TRBV11-2
CASSPRPEQVDRYGCTF
TGTGCCAGCAGCCCTAGGCCGGAACAGGTTGACCGCTATGGCTGCACCTTC
>TRBJ2-1|-|-|TRBV20-1
CSATPGRAAYNEQFF
TGCAGTGCTACCCCGGGACGAGCGGCCTACAATGAGCAGTTCTTC
>TRBJ2-7|-|-|TRBV11-2
CGSSPHGFWQYF
TGTGGCAGCAGCCCTCATGGATTCTGGCAGTACTTC
>TRBJ1-1|-|TRBD1|TRBV6-2/TRBV6-3
CASSSGTGSNSEAFF
TGTGCCAGCAGTTCGGGGACAGGATCGAACTCTGAAGCTTTCTTT
>TRBJ2-7|few|-|TRBV12-3/TRBV12-4
CASSLNLDYEQYF
TGTGCCAGCAGCCTCAATTTAGACTACGAGCAGTACTTC
>TRBJ1-3|medium-sized|-|TRBV29-1
CSVGTNSGNTIYF
TGCAGCGTTGGAACAAACTCTGGAAACACCATATATTTT
>TRBJ2-1|-|-|TRBV11-2
CASSTFHEQFF
TGTGCCAGCAGCACTTTCCATGAGCAGTTCTTC
>TRBJ1-1|large|-|TRBV29-1
CSVEHSSNTEAFF
TGCAGCGTTGAACATTCCAGCAACACTGAAGCTTTCTTT
>TRBJ2-7|-|-|TRBV11-2
CANSQGQTYEQYF
TGTGCCAACAGCCAAGGACAGACCTACGAGCAGTACTTC
>TRBJ2-7|-|TRBD2|TRBV20-1
CSARDLASGTYEQYF
TGCAGTGCTAGAGATCTCGCTAGCGGAACCTACGAGCAGTACTTC
>TRBJ2-1|few|-|TRBV11-2
CASSLGYNEQFF
TGTGCCAGCAGCTTAGGTTACAATGAGCAGTTCTTC
>TRBJ1-5|-|TRBD1|TRBV12-3/TRBV12-4
CASSKDRRRTQHF
TGTGCCAGCAGTAAGGACAGGCGTCGGACCCAGCATTTT
>TRBJ1-4|-|TRBD1|TRBV29-1
CSVEGQGGLLFF
TGCAGCGTTGAGGGACAGGGGGGTCTACTGTTTTTT
>TRBJ2-1|-|-|TRBV11-1
CASSLSPDSYNEQFF
TGTGCCAGCAGCTTATCCCCCGACTCCTACAATGAGCAGTTCTTC
>TRBJ2-2|-|-|TRBV12-3/TRBV12-4
CASSPYSWRATTGELPF
TGTGCCAGCAGTCCCTATAGCTGGAGGGCCACGACCGGGGAGCTGCCTTTT
>TRBJ2-1|-|-|TRBV11-2
CASSLVSGGKGSYNEQFF
TGTGCCAGCAGCTTAGTTTCTGGCGGGAAGGGTTCCTACAATGAGCAGTTCTTC
>TRBJ2-7|large|-|TRBV12-3/TRBV12-4
CASSLQPGEQYF
TGTGCCAGCAGTTTACAGCCTGGCGAGCAGTACTTC
>TRBJ2-2|-|-|TRBV11-2
CASTPSFGQGLSVNTGKLFF
TGTGCCAGCACCCCCTCATTCGGCCAAGGGCTATCGGTAAACACCGGGAAGCTGTTTTTC
>TRBJ2-1|-|-|TRBV11-2
CASNLDSWNEQFF
TGTGCTAGCAACTTAGATAGTTGGAATGAGCAGTTCTTC
>TRBJ2-7|-|TRBD2|TRBV20-1
CSAAGTSGSYEQYF
TGCAGTGCGGCCGGGACTAGTGGCTCCTACGAGCAGTACTTC
>TRBJ2-7|many|TRBD1|TRBV12-5
CASASDRGGYEQYF
TGTGCTAGTGCCTCGGACAGGGGTGGGTACGAGCAGTACTTC